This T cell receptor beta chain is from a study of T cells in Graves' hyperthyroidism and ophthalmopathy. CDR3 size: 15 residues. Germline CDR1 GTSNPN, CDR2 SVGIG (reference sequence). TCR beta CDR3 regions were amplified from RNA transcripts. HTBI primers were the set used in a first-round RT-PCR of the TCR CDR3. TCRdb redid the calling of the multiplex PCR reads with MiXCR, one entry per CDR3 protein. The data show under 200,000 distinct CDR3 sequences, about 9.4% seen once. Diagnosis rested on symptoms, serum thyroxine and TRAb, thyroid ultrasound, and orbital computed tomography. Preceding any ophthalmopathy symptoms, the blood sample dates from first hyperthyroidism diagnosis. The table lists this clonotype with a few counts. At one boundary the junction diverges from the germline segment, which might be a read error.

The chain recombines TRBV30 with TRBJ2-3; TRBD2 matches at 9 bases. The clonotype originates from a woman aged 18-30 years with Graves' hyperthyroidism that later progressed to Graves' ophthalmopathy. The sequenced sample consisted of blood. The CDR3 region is CAWSGLAGHTGTQYF. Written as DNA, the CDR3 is TGTGCCTGGAGTGGTCTAGCGGGACACACAGGTACGCAGTATTTT. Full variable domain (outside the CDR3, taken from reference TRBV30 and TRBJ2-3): SQTIHQWPATLVQPVGSPLSLECTVEGTSNPNLYWYRQAAGRGLQLLFYSVGIGQISSEVPQNLSASRPQDRQFILSSKKLLLSDSGFYLCAWSGLAGHTGTQYFGPGTRLTVL.